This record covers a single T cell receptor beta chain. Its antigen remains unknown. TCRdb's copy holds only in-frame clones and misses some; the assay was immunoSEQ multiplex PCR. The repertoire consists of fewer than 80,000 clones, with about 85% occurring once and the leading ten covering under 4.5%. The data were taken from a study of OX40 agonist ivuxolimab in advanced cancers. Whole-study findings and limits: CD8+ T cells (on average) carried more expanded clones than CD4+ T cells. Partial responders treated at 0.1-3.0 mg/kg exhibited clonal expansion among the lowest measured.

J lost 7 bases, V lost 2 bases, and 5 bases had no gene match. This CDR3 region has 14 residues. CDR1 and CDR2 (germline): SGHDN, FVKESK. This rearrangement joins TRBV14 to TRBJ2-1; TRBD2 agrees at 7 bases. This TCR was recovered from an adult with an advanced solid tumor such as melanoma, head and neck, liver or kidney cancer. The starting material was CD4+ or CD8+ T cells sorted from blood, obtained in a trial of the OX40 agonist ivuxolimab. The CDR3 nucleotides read TGTGCCAGCAGCCAACTAACCGGGGGGAATGAGCAGTTCTTC. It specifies CASSQLTGGNEQFF.